These T cell receptor beta chains were read from a single sample in a study of blood T cell repertoires in COVID-19. TCRdb's table, derived via immunoSEQ multiplex PCR, lists solely in-frame clones and lacks some. The table lists around 190,000 clones, about 81% of them singletons. Sequenced material: PBMCs or T cells enriched from blood (not recorded which). The receptors were sampled from a man aged 35 to 55 who had recovered from COVID-19. CDR3s include the opening cysteine and the closing phenylalanine or tryptophan. The order of the fields is V gene, D gene, clone size, J gene, CDR3 DNA, CDR3 protein. D genes are given only for firm matches. Not all rows give a size; the values are once, few, many and, for expanded clones, a class.

v_gene: TRBV18; d_gene: TRBD1; abundance: .; j_gene: TRBJ2-7; CDR3nt: TGTGCCAGCTCACCTCCCCCCGGGACAGGGGGCCGCGAGCAGTACTTC; CDR3aa: CASSPPPGTGGREQYF
v_gene: TRBV30; d_gene: .; abundance: .; j_gene: TRBJ2-6; CDR3nt: TGTGCCTGGAGTGTTTCCTATTCTGGGGCCAACGTCCTGACTTTC; CDR3aa: CAWSVSYSGANVLTF
v_gene: TRBV7-9; d_gene: .; abundance: once; j_gene: TRBJ1-3; CDR3nt: TGTGCCAGCAGCTTAGGCGGGGGGGCGATCTCTGGAAACACCATATATTTT; CDR3aa: CASSLGGGAISGNTIYF
v_gene: TRBV7-2; d_gene: TRBD2; abundance: .; j_gene: TRBJ2-3; CDR3nt: TGTGCCAGCAGCTTGATAACCGGGACTAGCGGGGGGGCCCGAGATACGCAGTATTTT; CDR3aa: CASSLITGTSGGARDTQYF
v_gene: TRBV5-4; d_gene: TRBD2; abundance: .; j_gene: TRBJ2-7; CDR3nt: TGTGCCAGCAGTTTTAGCGGGAGGGTTCGGTACGAGCAGTACTTC; CDR3aa: CASSFSGRVRYEQYF
v_gene: TRBV6-2/TRBV6-3; d_gene: .; abundance: .; j_gene: TRBJ1-5; CDR3nt: TGTGCCAGCAGCCCCGGTTTTCACCAGCATTTT; CDR3aa: CASSPGFHQHF
v_gene: TRBV5-6; d_gene: .; abundance: .; j_gene: TRBJ2-5; CDR3nt: TGTGCCAGCAGCTTGGGGTCAGGGATTAAGTACTTC; CDR3aa: CASSLGSGIKYF
v_gene: TRBV19; d_gene: TRBD2; abundance: .; j_gene: TRBJ2-3; CDR3nt: TGTGCCACCCTGTCGGGGGGTTTGGATACGCAGTATTTT; CDR3aa: CATLSGGLDTQYF
v_gene: TRBV25-1; d_gene: .; abundance: .; j_gene: TRBJ1-1; CDR3nt: TGTGCCAGCAGTACCTTCGGGGGGCCCCGAGGAGCTTTCTTT; CDR3aa: CASSTFGGPRGAFF
v_gene: TRBV19; d_gene: TRBD2; abundance: .; j_gene: TRBJ2-4; CDR3nt: TGTGCCAGTAGTATTGGGACTAGCGGCCAGGTGGCCAAAAACATTCAGTACTTC; CDR3aa: CASSIGTSGQVAKNIQYF
v_gene: TRBV9; d_gene: .; abundance: .; j_gene: TRBJ2-1; CDR3nt: TGTGCCAGCAGCGGCGGGACGGACAATGAGCAGTTCTTC; CDR3aa: CASSGGTDNEQFF
v_gene: TRBV3-1/TRBV3-2; d_gene: TRBD2; abundance: .; j_gene: TRBJ2-1; CDR3nt: TGTGCCAGCAGTCTTAGCGGGGGCCTGGTCGGAGAGCAGTTCTTC; CDR3aa: CASSLSGGLVGEQFF
v_gene: TRBV5-5; d_gene: TRBD1; abundance: .; j_gene: TRBJ2-7; CDR3nt: TGTGCCAGCAGCCGACAGGGCTACGAGCAGTACTTC; CDR3aa: CASSRQGYEQYF
v_gene: TRBV20-1; d_gene: .; abundance: few; j_gene: TRBJ1-4; CDR3nt: TGCAGTGCTAGTTCCGGGCACTCGGGGGAAAAACTGTTTTTT; CDR3aa: CSASSGHSGEKLFF
v_gene: TRBV6-1; d_gene: TRBD1; abundance: .; j_gene: TRBJ2-7; CDR3nt: TGTGCCAGCAGTGGTACAGGGGCCTCCTACGAGCAGTACTTC; CDR3aa: CASSGTGASYEQYF
v_gene: TRBV5-1; d_gene: .; abundance: .; j_gene: TRBJ2-2; CDR3nt: TGCGCCAGCAGCTTTTCGGGGGTGAACACCGGGGAGCTGTTTTTT; CDR3aa: CASSFSGVNTGELFF
v_gene: TRBV3-1/TRBV3-2; d_gene: TRBD1; abundance: .; j_gene: TRBJ2-7; CDR3nt: TGTGCCAGCAGCCAAGAATGGGACAGGGCCTACGAGCAGTACTTC; CDR3aa: CASSQEWDRAYEQYF
v_gene: TRBV18; d_gene: .; abundance: .; j_gene: TRBJ2-7; CDR3nt: TGTGCCAGCTCACCAGGGAGCTACGAGCAGTACTTC; CDR3aa: CASSPGSYEQYF
v_gene: TRBV16; d_gene: .; abundance: .; j_gene: TRBJ2-7; CDR3nt: TGTGCCAGCAGCCAAGCTATTGGGGCTCTGTCCTACGAGCAGTACTTC; CDR3aa: CASSQAIGALSYEQYF
v_gene: TRBV9; d_gene: .; abundance: .; j_gene: TRBJ1-2; CDR3nt: TGTGCCAGCAGCGGACAGTATGGCTACACCTTC; CDR3aa: CASSGQYGYTF
v_gene: TRBV2; d_gene: TRBD2; abundance: .; j_gene: TRBJ2-1; CDR3nt: TGTGCCAGCAGTGAGTTGGTGGGACTAGCAGGTAATGAGCAGTTCTTC; CDR3aa: CASSELVGLAGNEQFF
v_gene: TRBV14; d_gene: .; abundance: .; j_gene: TRBJ2-1; CDR3nt: TGTGCCAGCAGCCCCCTGGGGGGAGTTTTCTACAATGAGCAGTTCTTC; CDR3aa: CASSPLGGVFYNEQFF
v_gene: TRBV2; d_gene: .; abundance: .; j_gene: TRBJ2-6; CDR3nt: TGTGCCAGCACAAGGGCAGGGGCTGGGGCCAACGTCCTGACTTTC; CDR3aa: CASTRAGAGANVLTF
v_gene: TRBV19; d_gene: .; abundance: .; j_gene: TRBJ1-1; CDR3nt: TGTGCCAGTAGACCCCCAGGAGGGCGGACTGAAGCTTTCTTT; CDR3aa: CASRPPGGRTEAFF
v_gene: TRBV7-8; d_gene: .; abundance: .; j_gene: TRBJ1-5; CDR3nt: TGTGCCAGCAGCCCAGAGGTCCCGCAGGGTGGCTATCAGCCCCAGCATTTT; CDR3aa: CASSPEVPQGGYQPQHF
v_gene: TRBV19; d_gene: .; abundance: .; j_gene: TRBJ2-5; CDR3nt: TGTGCCAGTAGTAGGGGCCTTGACGGCGGTGTGACCCAGTACTTC; CDR3aa: CASSRGLDGGVTQYF
v_gene: TRBV7-9; d_gene: .; abundance: .; j_gene: TRBJ1-4; CDR3nt: TGTGCCAGCAGCCTAGGACAAGCAACTAATGAAAAACTGTTTTTT; CDR3aa: CASSLGQATNEKLFF
v_gene: TRBV2; d_gene: .; abundance: .; j_gene: TRBJ2-1; CDR3nt: TGTGCCAGCGGCCTGGCCTTCAACAATGAGCAGTTCTTC; CDR3aa: CASGLAFNNEQFF
v_gene: TRBV2; d_gene: TRBD2; abundance: .; j_gene: TRBJ2-1; CDR3nt: TGTGCCAGTACCGCTAGCGGGCTAAACAATGAGCAGTTCTTC; CDR3aa: CASTASGLNNEQFF
v_gene: TRBV5-6; d_gene: .; abundance: .; j_gene: TRBJ2-1; CDR3nt: TGTGCCAGCAGCCCGGGACTCCGAACCTACAATGAGCAGTTCTTC; CDR3aa: CASSPGLRTYNEQFF
v_gene: TRBV4-1; d_gene: .; abundance: once; j_gene: TRBJ2-5; CDR3nt: TGCGCCAGCAGCCAAGATCTACGGGAGACCCAGTACTTC; CDR3aa: CASSQDLRETQYF
v_gene: TRBV28; d_gene: .; abundance: .; j_gene: TRBJ2-1; CDR3nt: TGTGCCAGCAGTCTCCCCCTAGTCAATGAGCAGTTCTTC; CDR3aa: CASSLPLVNEQFF
v_gene: TRBV7-9; d_gene: .; abundance: .; j_gene: TRBJ1-4; CDR3nt: TGTGCCAGCAGCCTCCCGGGGGGGATGAAAAAACTGTTTTTT; CDR3aa: CASSLPGGMKKLFF
v_gene: TRBV7-9; d_gene: .; abundance: .; j_gene: TRBJ1-3; CDR3nt: TGTGCCAGCAGTAGTGCCCGCTCTGGAAACACCATATATTTT; CDR3aa: CASSSARSGNTIYF
v_gene: TRBV7-8; d_gene: TRBD2; abundance: .; j_gene: TRBJ2-1; CDR3nt: TGTGCCAGCAGCTTAGGCGGGGGGCGCGAAGTCAATGAGCAGTTCTTC; CDR3aa: CASSLGGGREVNEQFF
v_gene: TRBV12-5; d_gene: .; abundance: few; j_gene: TRBJ1-1; CDR3nt: TGTGCTAGTGGCCAACAGGGTGGCACTGAAGCTTTCTTT; CDR3aa: CASGQQGGTEAFF
v_gene: TRBV29-1; d_gene: TRBD2; abundance: .; j_gene: TRBJ2-2; CDR3nt: TGCAGCGTTAGCGGGGGGGCGAACACCGGGGAGCTGTTTTTT; CDR3aa: CSVSGGANTGELFF
v_gene: TRBV6-1; d_gene: .; abundance: .; j_gene: TRBJ1-2; CDR3nt: TGTGCCAGCAGTGAAACCAGGGGCGGCTACACCTTC; CDR3aa: CASSETRGGYTF
v_gene: TRBV6-2/TRBV6-3; d_gene: .; abundance: .; j_gene: TRBJ1-1; CDR3nt: TGTGCCAGCAGTTCCACGACAGTCACTGAAGCTTTCTTT; CDR3aa: CASSSTTVTEAFF
v_gene: TRBV2; d_gene: TRBD1; abundance: .; j_gene: TRBJ1-4; CDR3nt: TGTGCCAGCAGTGTCAGGGGGCAATATGAAAAACTGTTTTTT; CDR3aa: CASSVRGQYEKLFF
v_gene: TRBV29-1; d_gene: .; abundance: .; j_gene: TRBJ1-5; CDR3nt: TGCAGCGTTATCTATCGGAACGGGAACAGGGCGGTCAATCAGCCCCAGCATTTT; CDR3aa: CSVIYRNGNRAVNQPQHF
v_gene: TRBV6-5; d_gene: .; abundance: .; j_gene: TRBJ1-1; CDR3nt: TGTGCCAGCAGTTACTCCCCTTCGAACACTGAAGCTTTCTTT; CDR3aa: CASSYSPSNTEAFF